This T cell receptor beta chain was observed in a study of T-cell reconstitution after alpha-beta-depleted transplantation in children. V lost 4 bases and J lost 9; bases outside the gene matches: 5. This CDR3 is built from 15 residues. The germline CDR1 and CDR2 sequences are SGHTA and FQGTGA. Preparation of the TCRbeta library used unique molecular identifiers. TCRdb fed the PCR reads into MiXCR, producing one record per CDR3 protein. The data show a few hundred thousand distinct CDR3 sequences, with around 12% seen just once and around 5.8% held by the top ten. The chain uses TRBV7-3 and TRBJ2-1; 14 bases are a match to TRBD2. This receptor was obtained from a human donor who donated a stem cell graft to a child with combined immunodeficiency. Specimen: PBMCs from the stem cell graft donor, collected from the stem cell graft. In nucleotides, the CDR3 is TGTGCCAGCAGCTCTATCGGACTAGCGGGAGGTGAGCAGTTCTTC. This codes for CASSSIGLAGGEQFF.